One TCR beta chain is described in this entry. These data belong to a study of control samples from healthy donors and cancer patients. Clones were read by immunoSEQ multiplex PCR, and TCRdb kept only the in-frame ones, dropping some. This sample has over 100,000 clones, with about 93% found just once. J was trimmed by 9 bases and V by 4 bases; bases with no gene match: 9. CDR1 is SGHTS, CDR2 YDEGEE, per germline. The CDR3 contains 14 residues. The sequenced sample was blood. The chain combines TRBV5-8 with TRBJ2-1, with TRBD1 matching 8 bases. The source of this sequence is a man aged 35 to 55 in good health. As DNA, the CDR3 is TGTGCCAGCAGCCCAACACCAGGGGGCCTTGAGCAGTTCTTC. Its protein product is CASSPTPGGLEQFF.